The present T cell receptor (beta chain) was sequenced within a study of T cell repertoires in cytomegalovirus infection. Study-level information: An indication of both CMV infection and matching HLA type came from public TCR beta signatures. General study results and limits: Dominating the ex vivo response were HLA-C-restricted CMV-specific TCR beta clonotypes. Totalled public TCR beta family frequency picked out people who carried CMV plus the relevant HLA.

TCRdb re-analysed the reads in MiXCR, keeping a single row per CDR3 protein. This table has under 200,000 distinct CDR3 sequences, about 28% appearing once. As for this clonotype: Antigen: not known.

The TCR comes from a human donor in good health (CMV status not recorded). Some clones in this sample may be carry-over from other donors' samples. Source material: PBMCs.

CDR3 coding DNA: TGCGCCAGCACCCCCGTGTCAGGACAACGCAATTCACCCCTCCACTTT. It yields the protein CASTPVSGQRNSPLHF. The chain recombines TRBV5-1 with TRBJ1-6, with D possibly matching TRBD1 (5 bases). Germline V gene data show CDR1 as SGHRS and CDR2 as YFSETQ. CDR3 size: 16 residues. Trimming cost V 6 bases and J 7 bases, with 20 bases left between them.